This TCR beta chain appears in the sequencing data of a study of identical twins. Whole-study results and caveats: One should note that invariant MAIT and iNKT cells could partly confound zero-insertion analyses.

Germline V gene lookup returns CDR1 PRHDT and CDR2 FYEKMQ (reference sequence). The CDR3 totals 16 residues. Trimming left V 0 bases short and J 4 bases short, with 13 bases between. Concerning this clonotype itself: Its target is not known.

Unique molecular identifiers were present on the cDNA, and a universal primer site came from template switching. TCRdb reprocessed the 5' RACE reads via MiXCR and lists one record per CDR3 protein. Of 1.5 million to 2 million distinct CDR3 sequences listed, about 32% are singletons. Sequenced: cord blood. The chain uses TRBV13 and TRBJ2-1; a possible D gene is TRBD2 (5 bases). The sequence was obtained from a newborn girl in good health. The CDR3 loop is CASSLGGVAPYNEQFF. The DNA for the CDR3 is TGTGCCAGCAGCTTAGGCGGGGTAGCGCCGTACAATGAGCAGTTCTTC.